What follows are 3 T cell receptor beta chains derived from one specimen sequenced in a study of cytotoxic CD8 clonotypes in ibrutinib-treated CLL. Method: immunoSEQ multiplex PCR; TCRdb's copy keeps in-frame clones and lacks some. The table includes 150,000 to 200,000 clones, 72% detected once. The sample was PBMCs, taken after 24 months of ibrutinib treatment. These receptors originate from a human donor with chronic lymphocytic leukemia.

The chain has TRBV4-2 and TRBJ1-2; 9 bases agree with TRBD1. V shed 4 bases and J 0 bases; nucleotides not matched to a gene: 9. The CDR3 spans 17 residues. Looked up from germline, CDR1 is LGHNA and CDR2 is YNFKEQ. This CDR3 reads CASSPGPGTGPNYGYTF. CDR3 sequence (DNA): TGTGCCAGCAGCCCGGGACCCGGGACAGGGCCTAACTATGGCTACACCTTC.

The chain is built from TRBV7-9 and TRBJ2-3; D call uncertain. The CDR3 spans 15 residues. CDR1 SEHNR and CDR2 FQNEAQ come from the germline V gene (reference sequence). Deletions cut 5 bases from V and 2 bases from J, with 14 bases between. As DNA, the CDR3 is TGTGCCAGCAGCCCCCCAAAAAGCTTCACAGATACGCAGTATTTT. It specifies CASSPPKSFTDTQYF.

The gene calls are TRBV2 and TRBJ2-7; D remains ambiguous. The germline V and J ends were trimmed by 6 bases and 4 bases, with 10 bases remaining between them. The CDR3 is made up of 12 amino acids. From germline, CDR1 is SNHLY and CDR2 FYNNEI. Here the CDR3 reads CASSTYQYEQYF. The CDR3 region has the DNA TGTGCCAGCAGCACCTATCAGTACGAGCAGTACTTC.